The entry below gives a single TCR beta chain sequence along with its context. These data belong to a study of blood T cells in healthy people across ages. Germline values: CDR1 SGHTA, CDR2 FQGNSA. CDR3 length equals 15 residues. Combining a sample-barcoded 5' primer with a J-beta primer mix, a second PCR ran for roughly 7 to 11 cycles. In TCRdb, the 5' RACE reads were re-called with MiXCR into one record per CDR3 protein. The sample records more than 800,000 distinct CDR3 sequences, about 30% being singletons. The chain combines TRBV7-2 with TRBJ2-7, with D possibly matching TRBD2 (6 bases). Judging by the DNA end, TRBJ2-5 fits better; the J call may be wrong. This receptor was identified in a woman older than 75 in good health. Sequenced sample: blood. CDR3 nucleotide sequence: TGTGCCAGCAGCTTAGTGCAGGGAGGAGGTGAGACCCAGTACTTC. Its protein is CASSLVQGGGETQYF.